This T cell receptor beta chain stems from a study of cytotoxic CD8 clonotypes in ibrutinib-treated CLL. Study in general: Per sample, productive templates averaged around 260,000 and productive rearrangements averaged 94,082.

TCRdb keeps only in-frame clones here, not all; method: immunoSEQ multiplex PCR. Among under 150,000 clones listed, around 80% were seen once. Roughly 2 micrograms of genomic DNA, which was extracted from cryopreserved PBMCs, served as the material used for the TCR beta libraries. The germline CDR1 and CDR2 sequences are MDHEN and SYDVKM. This CDR3 is built from 14 residues. V lost 7 bases, J lost 4 bases, and 17 bases lay in between. This sequence originates from a human donor with chronic lymphocytic leukemia. The sample in question was PBMCs, obtained after 36 months of ibrutinib treatment. The rearrangement uses TRBV28 and TRBJ2-7; D is ambiguous. The CDR3 reads CASMRAKTLYEQYF. The CDR3, as DNA: TGTGCCAGCATGCGCGCGAAAACCCTTTACGAGCAGTACTTC.